This TCR beta chain was recovered during a study of identical twins. Study observations and caveats: In cord blood, abundant beta clonotypes had fewer insertions; memory showed no trend.

Germline-derived CDR1 and CDR2 are SEHNR and FQNEAQ (reference sequence). The CDR3 has 16 amino acids. With 1 base removed from V and 1 base from J, the gap between germline ends came to 12 bases. TCRdb reanalysed the 5' RACE reads using MiXCR and keeps one entry per CDR3 protein. The profile covers 450,000 to 650,000 distinct CDR3 sequences, with more than 9% appearing a single time and under 3.5% taken by the ten largest. This clonotype was counted a few times. Its antigen is still unknown. Another study also made use of these data, one on yellow fever vaccine responses in identical twins.

Sequenced material: PBMCs. This chain connects TRBV7-9 to TRBJ2-3; a possible D gene is TRBD2 (5 bases). This clonotype was obtained from a woman in her late teens or twenties in good health. In DNA, the CDR3 is TGTGCCAGCAGCTTAGAGGACTTTTTCGGCACAGATACGCAGTATTTT. Translated: CASSLEDFFGTDTQYF.